What follows are 14 T cell receptor beta chains derived from one specimen sequenced in a study of T cell repertoires in cytomegalovirus infection. MiXCR, run by TCRdb on the reads, gives a single entry per CDR3 protein. This table holds about 400,000 distinct CDR3 sequences, roughly 34% found once. Their antigens are not known. Here the sequenced sample was cultured PBMCs, taken from culture after CMV antigen stimulation. The receptor source for this set is a human donor in good health (CMV status not recorded). Some clones in this sample may be carry-over from other donors' samples.

Only a few counts were recorded for this clonotype. The V gene is TRBV7-2, the J gene TRBJ2-7; D gene unclear. Germline CDR1 and CDR2: SGHTA and FQGNSA. CDR3 length equals 14 residues. The V end lost 1 base, the J end lost 1 base, and 8 bases lay between the germline ends. The CDR3 DNA reads as TGTGCCAGCAGCTTAGGGCGCGATTCCTACGAGCAGTACTTC. Protein sequence: CASSLGRDSYEQYF.

The CDR3 loop reads CASSWGLGANEKLFF. In DNA, the CDR3 is TGTGCCAGTAGTTGGGGGCTTGGGGCTAATGAAAAACTGTTTTTT. The chain employs TRBV19 and TRBJ1-4; the D gene is possibly TRBD1 (6 bases). The CDR3 runs to 15 residues. V lost 5 bases, J lost 3 bases, and 13 bases lay in between. CDR1 LNHDA and CDR2 SQIVND come from the germline V gene (reference sequence).

This clonotype was seen only a few times. V gene TRBV7-8 combines with J gene TRBJ2-2, with a tentative D call TRBD2 (5 bases). The V gene's germline CDR1 is SGHVS and CDR2 FQNEAQ. V shed 7 bases and J shed 5 bases, with 23 bases lying between them. This CDR3 has 17 amino acids. The CDR3 spells CASTANIIGVRTGELFF. CDR3 nucleotides: TGTGCCAGCACGGCCAATATAATCGGGGTCAGAACCGGGGAGCTGTTTTTT.

This clonotype was detected many times. CDR3 nucleotides: TGTGCCAGCAGCCAGCCCCACAGGGTACAAGCCTACAATGAGCAGTTCTTC. This encodes CASSQPHRVQAYNEQFF. V is TRBV7-8 and J is TRBJ2-1; possible D gene TRBD1, 6 bases. V was pared by 5 bases and J by 2 bases, with 19 bases between. Germline V gene data show CDR1 as SGHVS and CDR2 as FQNEAQ. CDR3 length: 17 amino acids.

This clonotype was counted between two and nine times. The chain joins TRBV7-9 to TRBJ1-2, with a weak D call TRBD1 (6 bases). Looked up from germline, CDR1 is SEHNR and CDR2 is FQNEAQ (reference sequence). The CDR3 spans 15 residues. V was clipped by 3 bases and J by 0 bases, with 11 bases between them. The CDR3 spells CASSFWGLTNYGYTF. The CDR3 nucleotides read TGTGCCAGCAGCTTTTGGGGGCTGACTAACTATGGCTACACCTTC.

The rearrangement joins TRBV5-1 to TRBJ2-5; TRBD2 aligns across 10 bases. Per germline, CDR1 SGHRS and CDR2 YFSETQ. The CDR3 is 15 residues long. V lost 4 bases and J lost 4; bases outside the gene matches: 7. The CDR3 sequence: CASSRNLAGAETQYF. The CDR3 DNA follows: TGCGCCAGCAGCCGGAACCTAGCGGGAGCAGAGACCCAGTACTTC.

The chain is built from TRBV5-1 and TRBJ2-3, with 14 bases that match TRBD2. The CDR3 covers 19 residues. Trimming at V came to 4 bases and at J to 3 bases, leaving 13 bases not matched to a gene. CDR1 SGHRS and CDR2 YFSETQ come from the germline V gene. CDR3 sequence reads: CASSGAGTSGRGGTDTQYF. The CDR3 DNA follows: TGCGCCAGCAGCGGGGCCGGGACTAGCGGGAGAGGAGGAACAGATACGCAGTATTTT.

This clonotype has more than one count but fewer than ten. The V gene is TRBV7-2, the J gene TRBJ2-1; 10 bases line up with TRBD2. J lost 5 bases, V lost 1 base, and 8 bases had no gene match. The CDR3 spans 17 residues. Germline values: CDR1 SGHTA, CDR2 FQGNSA. CDR3 sequence: CASSLVPSGRLNNEQFF. CDR3 nucleotide sequence: TGTGCCAGCAGCTTAGTGCCTAGCGGGAGATTAAACAATGAGCAGTTCTTC.

This clonotype was detected many times. This chain links TRBV7-2 with TRBJ1-6; 7 bases agree with TRBD1. The CDR3 loop spans 16 amino acids. The J segment lost 6 bases and the V segment lost 1 base, leaving 6 bases of the junction unmatched. Per germline, CDR1 SGHTA and CDR2 FQGNSA. DNA for the CDR3: TGTGCCAGCAGCTTAGAGGTGACAGGGCCTAATTCACCCCTCCACTTT. It codes for CASSLEVTGPNSPLHF.

The V gene is TRBV25-1, the J gene TRBJ1-3; D might be TRBD1 (5 bases). V lost 7 bases and J 0 bases, leaving 10 bases between the germline ends. There are 14 residues in the CDR3. CDR1 is MGHDK and CDR2 is SYGVNS in the germline V gene. The CDR3 DNA is TGTGCCAGCACCCGGGGGATCTCTGGAAACACCATATATTTT. Its protein product is CASTRGISGNTIYF.

The genes are TRBV25-1 and TRBJ1-1; perhaps TRBD1 as D (6 bases). The CDR3 sequence is 16 residues long. With 6 bases removed from V and 5 bases from J, the gap between germline ends came to 22 bases. Germline CDR1 and CDR2: MGHDK and SYGVNS. CDR3 in amino acids: CASSHLGGGAGTEAFF. For the CDR3, the DNA is TGTGCCAGCAGCCATCTCGGGGGGGGGGCTGGTACTGAAGCTTTCTTT.

The chain joins TRBV12-3 or TRBV12-4 to TRBJ2-3; TRBD2 matches at 7 bases. The CDR3 has 15 amino acids. Trimming cost V 6 bases and J 2 bases; bases outside gene matches: 8. The CDR3 is CASRVGGDPTDTQYF. DNA for the CDR3: TGTGCCAGCAGAGTGGGGGGGGATCCCACAGATACGCAGTATTTT.

This chain links TRBV19 with TRBJ1-2; 7 positions agree with TRBD1. The V and J ends lost 4 bases and 4 bases, in that order; junction bases with no gene match: 9. The germline V gene encodes CDR1 LNHDA and CDR2 SQIVND (reference sequence). The CDR3 contains 15 residues. Here the CDR3 reads CASSRAGQVFYGYTF. The CDR3 DNA follows: TGTGCCAGTAGTAGAGCTGGACAGGTATTCTATGGCTACACCTTC.

This clonotype was seen at least ten times. The V gene is TRBV7-2, the J gene TRBJ1-6, with a possible D match to TRBD1 (5 bases). The length of the CDR3 is 15 residues. The V gene lost 3 bases and the J gene lost 9 bases, with 15 bases spanning the gap. Germline loops: CDR1 SGHTA, CDR2 FQGNSA. The CDR3 reads CASSFGASRGSPLHF. CDR3 coding DNA: TGTGCCAGCAGCTTTGGGGCCAGTCGTGGTTCACCCCTCCACTTT.